A selection of T cell receptor beta chains follows, all from one sample in a study of control samples from healthy donors and cancer patients. The assay was immunoSEQ multiplex PCR, and TCRdb's table has in-frame clones only and misses some. Of some 99,000 clones in the sample, about nine tenths were seen once. Input material: blood. These receptors were taken from a human donor in good health. The donor label of this sample is uncertain. Both conserved end residues are part of each CDR3. The D gene is left open where the match is weak. Expanded clones get a size class; other rows say once, few or many, or leave the size out.

CDR3nt,CDR3aa,abundance,j_gene,v_gene,d_gene
TGTGCCAGCAGTCGACAGGGGGCTGACACTGAAGCTTTCTTT,CASSRQGADTEAFF,once,TRBJ1-1,TRBV2,TRBD1
TGTGCCAGCAGCTCGCGGGGCTCGCGAGTATTATATGGCTACACCTTC,CASSSRGSRVLYGYTF,once,TRBJ1-2,TRBV11-2,-
TGTGCCAGCAGTGAAAGTGGGGGGGGTCCCTACGAGCAGTACTTC,CASSESGGGPYEQYF,-,TRBJ2-7,TRBV6-1,TRBD2
TGTGCCAGCAGTGAAGGACCGCTTCTCTTTGAGCAGTTCTTC,CASSEGPLLFEQFF,-,TRBJ2-1,TRBV6-1,-
TGTGCCAGCAGCAGTGGCTCGGGCAGGGCTAGGGAGCAGTACTTC,CASSSGSGRAREQYF,-,TRBJ2-7,TRBV5-4,-
TGTGCCAGTACTCCAGGGGGCGCAAATGGCTACACCTTC,CASTPGGANGYTF,-,TRBJ1-2,TRBV19,TRBD1
TGTGCCAGTAGAGACAGTAATCAGCCCCAGCATTTT,CASRDSNQPQHF,-,TRBJ1-5,TRBV2,-
TGTGCCTGGAGTATGTGGTCGACAGGGGGTGGAAACACCATATATTTT,CAWSMWSTGGGNTIYF,once,TRBJ1-3,TRBV30,TRBD1
TGTGCCAGCACCCTACAGGGTGAAGCTTTCTTT,CASTLQGEAFF,-,TRBJ1-1,TRBV3-1/TRBV3-2,-
TGTGCCAGCGGCTCCCCGGGCGGAAGCTCCTACAATGAGCAGTTCTTC,CASGSPGGSSYNEQFF,-,TRBJ2-1,TRBV9,-
TGTGCCAGCAGCCATTGGACTAGCCGGGAGACCCAGTACTTC,CASSHWTSRETQYF,-,TRBJ2-5,TRBV7-2,TRBD2
TGTGCCAGCAGTTCCCCTCAAGGCAGCAACTACAATGAGCAGTTCTTC,CASSSPQGSNYNEQFF,-,TRBJ2-1,TRBV6-2/TRBV6-3,-
TGTGCCACCAGCAGAGATAGGGGTCAGGGGAGGAACACTGAAGCTTTCTTT,CATSRDRGQGRNTEAFF,-,TRBJ1-1,TRBV15,-
TGTGCCAGCAGCCAAGATCAGTGGACAGCATACTATGGCTACACCTTC,CASSQDQWTAYYGYTF,-,TRBJ1-2,TRBV14,-
TGTGCCAGCAGCCAAGATAGTCTCGCGACTAGCGCCTACAATGAGCAGTTCTTC,CASSQDSLATSAYNEQFF,once,TRBJ2-1,TRBV3-1/TRBV3-2,TRBD2
TGCAGTACCGGGAGAGGCACTGAAGCTTTCTTT,CSTGRGTEAFF,-,TRBJ1-1,TRBV20-1,-
TGTGCCACCAGTGATCAGAGTCCCCAGCCCCAGCATTTT,CATSDQSPQPQHF,-,TRBJ1-5,TRBV24-1,-
TGTGCCAGTAGTATAGACACCCGCGGGACAGGGACCAATGAGCAGTTCTTC,CASSIDTRGTGTNEQFF,-,TRBJ2-1,TRBV19,TRBD1
TGTGCCTGGAGTGTTGGCCAGAAAAACACAGATACGCAGTATTTT,CAWSVGQKNTDTQYF,-,TRBJ2-3,TRBV30,-
TGTGCCAGCAGCCAAGGTTCATGGAACACCGGGGAGCTGTTTTTT,CASSQGSWNTGELFF,-,TRBJ2-2,TRBV3-1/TRBV3-2,-
TGTGCCAGCAGTTTTGGAACAGGGGGCTTTAATTCACCCCTCCACTTT,CASSFGTGGFNSPLHF,-,TRBJ1-6,TRBV27,TRBD1
TGTGCCAGCAGTGAATGGGGGGGCACCACCGGGGAGCTGTTTTTT,CASSEWGGTTGELFF,-,TRBJ2-2,TRBV6-1,-
TGTGCCAGCAGTGTAGGGGGCGGCACTGAAGCTTTCTTT,CASSVGGGTEAFF,-,TRBJ1-1,TRBV2,TRBD1
TGTGCCAGCCGAGTCCCCGGGACAGTTGAAAAACTGTTTTTT,CASRVPGTVEKLFF,-,TRBJ1-4,TRBV19,TRBD1
TGTGCCGGACCCAGGGATTCCTTGGGATTTAGTGAAGCTTTCTTT,CAGPRDSLGFSEAFF,-,TRBJ1-1,TRBV2,-
TGTGCCATCAGATCGGCGGGGGCGCAGGGGGGCTACACCTTC,CAIRSAGAQGGYTF,once,TRBJ1-2,TRBV10-3,-
TGTGCCTGGAGTGTACTGATAAGTGCGGGCACTGAAGCTTTCTTT,CAWSVLISAGTEAFF,-,TRBJ1-1,TRBV30,-
TGTGCCAGCTCACCACAAAAGGGTAACATCAATGAGCAGTTCTTC,CASSPQKGNINEQFF,-,TRBJ2-1,TRBV18,-
TGTGCCAGCAGTCGCTACTATGGCTACACCTTC,CASSRYYGYTF,-,TRBJ1-2,TRBV27,-
TGTGCCAGCAGCGAGGGGGCTGAAGCTTTCTTT,CASSEGAEAFF,-,TRBJ1-1,TRBV7-9,-
TGTGCCAGCAGCCCCCCGGGACAGGGGTTCACTGAAGCTTTCTTT,CASSPPGQGFTEAFF,-,TRBJ1-1,TRBV6-5,TRBD1